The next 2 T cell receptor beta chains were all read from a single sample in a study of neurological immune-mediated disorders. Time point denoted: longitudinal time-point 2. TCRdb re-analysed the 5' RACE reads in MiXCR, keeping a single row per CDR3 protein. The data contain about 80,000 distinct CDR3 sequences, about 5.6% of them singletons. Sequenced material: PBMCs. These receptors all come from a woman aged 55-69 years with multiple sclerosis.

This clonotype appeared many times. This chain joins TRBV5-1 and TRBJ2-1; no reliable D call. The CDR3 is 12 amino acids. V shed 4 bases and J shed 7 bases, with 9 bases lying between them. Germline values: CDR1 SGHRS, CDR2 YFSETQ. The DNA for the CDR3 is TGCGCCAGCAGCCCAGAAGGGAATGAGCAGTTCTTC. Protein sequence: CASSPEGNEQFF.

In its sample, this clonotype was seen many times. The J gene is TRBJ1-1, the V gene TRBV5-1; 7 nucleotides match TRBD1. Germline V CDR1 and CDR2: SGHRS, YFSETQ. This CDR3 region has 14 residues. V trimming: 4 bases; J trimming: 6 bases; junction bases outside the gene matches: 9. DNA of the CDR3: TGCGCCAGCAGCATTTTGCGACAGGGCGCTGAAGCTTTCTTT. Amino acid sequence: CASSILRQGAEAFF.